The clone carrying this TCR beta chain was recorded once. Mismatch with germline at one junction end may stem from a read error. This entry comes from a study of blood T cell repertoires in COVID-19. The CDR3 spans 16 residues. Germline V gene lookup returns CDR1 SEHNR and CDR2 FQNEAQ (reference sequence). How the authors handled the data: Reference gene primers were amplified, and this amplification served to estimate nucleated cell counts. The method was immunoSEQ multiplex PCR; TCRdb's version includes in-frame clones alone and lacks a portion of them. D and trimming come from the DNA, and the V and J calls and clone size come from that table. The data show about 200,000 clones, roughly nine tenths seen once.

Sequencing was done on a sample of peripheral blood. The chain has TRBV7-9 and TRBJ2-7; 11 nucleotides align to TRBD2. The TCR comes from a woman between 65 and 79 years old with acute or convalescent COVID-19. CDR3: CASSFYIHPSSGRLAF. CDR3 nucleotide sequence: TGTGCCAGCAGCTTTTACATCCACCCATCTAGCGGGAGGCTCGCCTTC.